This record looks at one T cell receptor (beta chain) sequence and its context. Its antigen is not known. This specimen belongs to a study of shared clonotypes between healthy human individuals. Study-wide points: On the whole, naive subsets had larger estimated richness than memory subsets had.

Within Nashville, Tennessee resided all donors, each a Caucasian adult. For every subset, genomic DNA was evenly distributed across several immunoSEQ plates. Sorted-subset replicate PCRs used approximately 180 ng of genomic DNA. This amount corresponded to about 29,000 T cell genomes. Profiled with immunoSEQ multiplex PCR; TCRdb holds only in-frame clones, not every one. Counted here are approximately 2.5 million clones, approximately 94% occurring once; the ten biggest clones make up 0.11% to 0.15%. The germline gives CDR1 SGHAT, CDR2 FQNNGV. There are 15 residues in the CDR3. Trimming pared 5 bases from V and 6 bases from J, leaving 16 bases between.

V is TRBV11-2 and J is TRBJ2-2, with D tentatively TRBD2 (5 bases). Sequencing was done on a sample of naive CD4+ T cells sorted from blood. Subset here: CD45RA+ positively selected. The sequence derives from a man younger than 30 in good health. The CDR3 reads CASSPLGGRSGELFF. CDR3 coding DNA: TGTGCCAGCAGCCCACTAGGCGGGCGATCCGGGGAGCTGTTTTTT.